What follows are 26 T cell receptor beta chains derived from one specimen sequenced in a study of blood T cells in healthy people across ages. A sample-barcoded 5' primer and a J-beta primer mix were used in a second PCR of roughly 6 to 12 cycles. TCRdb reanalysed the 5' RACE reads using MiXCR and keeps one entry per CDR3 protein. The sample lists around 1,000,000 distinct CDR3 sequences, 35% to 40% occurring once. Sample: blood. The receptor set was obtained from a man aged 18 to 29 in good health.

The CDR3 spells CASSIRDRSYQPQHF. The CDR3 bases are TGTGCCAGCAGCATACGGGACAGGTCTTATCAGCCCCAGCATTTT. The chain combines TRBV6-6 with TRBJ1-5, with TRBD1 matching over 8 bases. The germline gives CDR1 MNHNY, CDR2 SVGAGI (reference sequence). The CDR3 has 15 amino acids. The J segment lost 5 bases and the V segment lost 6 bases, leaving 9 bases of the junction unmatched.

The chain links TRBV7-2 to TRBJ2-3; 9 bases match TRBD1. The CDR3 length is 16 residues. Germline loops: CDR1 SGHTA, CDR2 FQGNSA. Germline trimming cut 5 bases from V and 6 bases from J; bases unmatched to any gene: 12. CDR3 nucleotide sequence: TGTGCCAGCAGCCGGCGACAGGGGGGTAATATGGATACGCAGTATTTT. The encoded protein is CASSRRQGGNMDTQYF.

This clonotype was counted at least ten times. This chain connects TRBV4-1 to TRBJ2-1, with TRBD2 matching 12 bases. This CDR3 has 16 residues. V shed 2 bases, J shed 5 bases, and the junction held 4 bases outside the gene matches. Looked up from germline, CDR1 is MGHRA and CDR2 is YSYEKL. The CDR3 sequence: CASSQTGLAGNNEQFF. CDR3 in DNA: TGCGCCAGCAGCCAAACAGGACTAGCGGGAAACAATGAGCAGTTCTTC.

This chain links TRBV4-3 with TRBJ2-2; D may match TRBD1 or TRBD2 (6 bases each). The CDR3 loop spans 17 amino acids. The V end was cut by 8 bases, the J end by 1 base, with 20 bases between. Looked up from germline, CDR1 is LGHNA and CDR2 is YSLEER. The CDR3: CASATLRGAGNTGELFF. The CDR3 DNA follows: TGCGCCAGCGCCACCCTTAGGGGGGCCGGGAACACCGGGGAGCTGTTTTTT.

The chain has TRBV28 and TRBJ2-1; TRBD1 matches at 7 bases. Germline V gene lookup returns CDR1 MDHEN and CDR2 SYDVKM. The CDR3 has 12 residues. J was trimmed by 8 bases and V by 7 bases; bases with no gene match: 5. The chain's CDR3 is CASNTGVDEQFF. In nucleotides, the CDR3 is TGTGCCAGCAACACAGGGGTCGATGAGCAGTTCTTC. Supplemented by reference TRBV28 and TRBJ2-1, the full variable domain reads DVKVTQSSRYLVKRTGEKVFLECVQDMDHENMFWYRQDPGLGLRLIYFSYDVKMKEKGDIPEGYSVSREKKERFSLILESASTNQTSMYLCASNTGVDEQFFGPGTRLTVL.

This clonotype was recorded once. The J gene is TRBJ2-1, the V gene TRBV28; 7 bases fit TRBD2. J was trimmed by 2 bases and V by 6 bases; bases with no gene match: 7. Germline V gene data show CDR1 as MDHEN and CDR2 as SYDVKM. CDR3 size: 15 residues. The CDR3 spells CASSPGGGAYNEQFF. The CDR3 region has the DNA TGTGCCAGCAGCCCAGGCGGGGGAGCCTACAATGAGCAGTTCTTC.

The chain links TRBV10-3 to TRBJ2-5; D assignment may be TRBD1 or TRBD2 (5 bases each). The CDR3 is 13 residues long. V gave up 8 bases and J gave up 4 bases, with 14 bases separating them. Germline V gives CDR1 ENHRY, CDR2 SYGVKD. The CDR3 loop reads CAIGSEGSETQYF. The DNA of the CDR3 is TGTGCCATCGGAAGTGAGGGGTCAGAGACCCAGTACTTC.

J is TRBJ1-2 and V is TRBV20-1, with a possible D match to TRBD1 (6 bases). This CDR3 is 14 amino acids long. V lost 3 bases to trimming and J lost 7 bases, with 18 bases between them. Germline CDR1 DFQATT, CDR2 SNEGSKA (reference sequence). The CDR3 protein is CSARPQEQGGGYTF. The CDR3 nucleotides read TGCAGTGCTAGGCCCCAAGAACAGGGAGGTGGCTACACCTTC.

This chain links TRBV7-9 with TRBJ1-2; D unresolved. V dropped 5 bases and J dropped 4 bases, with 14 bases sitting between them. The germline gives CDR1 SEHNR, CDR2 FQNEAQ (reference sequence). CDR3 length: 14 residues. The CDR3 sequence is CASSLRSAVYGYTF. CDR3 DNA: TGTGCCAGCAGCCTGCGGTCAGCAGTCTATGGCTACACCTTC.

With regard to this clonotype: It may be a read error: a sequence one base away is much more abundant. V usage is TRBV4-1 and J usage is TRBJ1-5; D gene unclear. This CDR3 is built from 15 residues. V lost 1 base to trimming and J lost 0 bases, with 7 bases between them. From germline, CDR1 is MGHRA and CDR2 YSYEKL. CDR3 bases: TGCGCCAGCAGCCAAGGGAGAAATAGCAATCAGCCCCAGCATTTT. This translates into CASSQGRNSNQPQHF.

V gene TRBV7-2 combines with J gene TRBJ1-1, with D uncertain. The CDR3 is made up of 13 amino acids. In germline, CDR1 is SGHTA, CDR2 FQGNSA. V was pared by 5 bases and J by 7 bases, with 14 bases between. The CDR3 DNA reads as TGTGCCAGCAGCCCCGATACCTTTGGTGAAGCTTTCTTT. It is translated as CASSPDTFGEAFF.

The chain has TRBV5-1 and TRBJ2-5; TRBD1 is a possible D gene (6 bases). The CDR3 length is 14 residues. Germline V gives CDR1 SGHRS, CDR2 YFSETQ. V was pared by 3 bases and J by 3 bases, with 12 bases between. The CDR3 DNA sequence: TGCGCCAGCAGCTCGTTCGGACAGAAAGAGACCCAGTACTTC. Its protein is CASSSFGQKETQYF.

The rearrangement uses TRBV7-2 and TRBJ1-4; no clear D. This CDR3 comprises 16 residues. The germline V and J ends were trimmed by 3 bases and 4 bases, with 15 bases remaining between them. Germline V gene data show CDR1 as SGHTA and CDR2 as FQGNSA. This chain's CDR3 is CASSFGGGRYNEKLFF. The CDR3 DNA is TGTGCCAGCAGCTTTGGTGGTGGGAGGTATAATGAAAAACTGTTTTTT.

This clonotype has at least ten counts. The chain links TRBV29-1 to TRBJ1-2; D not resolved. Germline V gene data show CDR1 as SQVTM and CDR2 as ANQGSEA. The CDR3 loop spans 15 amino acids. V was cut by 0 bases and J by 4 bases, with 15 bases left in between. CDR3 in DNA: TGCAGCGTTGAAGATCGTTTCGGGGATCGCTATGGCTACACCTTC. Translated: CSVEDRFGDRYGYTF.

This chain joins TRBV13 and TRBJ2-7; tentative D call: TRBD1 (6 bases). The CDR3 is 14 residues long. Germline assignment: CDR1 PRHDT and CDR2 FYEKMQ (reference sequence). V lost 5 bases and J lost 2, with 13 bases in between. CDR3 in amino acids: CASSHQGNPYEQYF. CDR3 DNA: TGTGCCAGCAGCCACCAGGGGAATCCCTACGAGCAGTACTTC.

This clonotype was observed a few times. This chain uses TRBV29-1 with TRBJ1-4; D remains unclear. CDR3 length: 13 amino acids. V was cut by 6 bases and J by 0 bases, with 8 bases left in between. The V gene's germline CDR1 is SQVTM and CDR2 ANQGSEA. CDR3 nucleotides: TGCAGCGTCTATGGGGCAACTAATGAAAAACTGTTTTTT. Encoded protein: CSVYGATNEKLFF.

The rearrangement links TRBV5-1 to TRBJ2-7; 11 bases line up with TRBD1. The germline CDR1 and CDR2 sequences are SGHRS and YFSETQ. This CDR3 spans 14 amino acids. V dropped 4 bases and J dropped 4; count of bases not matched to a gene: 4. CDR3 in DNA: TGCGCCAGCAGCATGGGGACAGGGGGTTACGAGCAGTACTTC. Its translation: CASSMGTGGYEQYF.

This clonotype was seen once. The chain joins TRBV25-1 to TRBJ2-1; D not resolved. Trimming stripped 4 bases from V and 6 bases from J, with 13 bases between. Looked up from germline, CDR1 is MGHDK and CDR2 is SYGVNS. The CDR3 spans 14 residues. This CDR3 reads CASSAGATVNEQFF. The CDR3 DNA sequence: TGTGCCAGCAGTGCTGGAGCTACCGTCAATGAGCAGTTCTTC.

The V gene is TRBV7-2, the J gene TRBJ2-1, with D possibly matching TRBD2 (7 bases). The J call may be faulty, since TRBJ2-7 better matches the DNA end. The CDR3 sequence is 16 residues long. The germline V gene has CDR1 SGHTA and CDR2 FQGNSA. CDR3 nucleotides: TGTGCCAGCAGCTCTAGGGGCGGGGGCTGGTACAATGAGCAGTACTTC. This sequence encodes CASSSRGGGWYNEQYF.

This clonotype showed up just a few times. The CDR3 loop is CASSLPIGEQFF. The CDR3 nucleotides are TGTGCCAGCAGCTTACCTATTGGCGAGCAGTTCTTC. The chain links TRBV7-9 to TRBJ2-1; D is unclear. This CDR3 is built from 12 residues. Trimming pared 2 bases from V and 10 bases from J, leaving 9 bases between. Germline lookup yields CDR1 SEHNR and CDR2 FQNEAQ (reference sequence).

V usage is TRBV6-5 and J usage is TRBJ2-1; D tentatively fits TRBD1 or TRBD2 (5 bases each). V dropped 0 bases and J dropped 8 bases, with 14 bases sitting between them. The germline gives CDR1 MNHEY, CDR2 SVGAGI. The CDR3 is made up of 15 amino acids. In DNA, the CDR3 is TGTGCCAGCAGTTACTCTCTCTTGGGGGTCGATGAGCAGTTCTTC. Residues: CASSYSLLGVDEQFF.

CDR3 amino acids: CASSLGGRGFNTEAFF. CDR3 DNA: TGTGCCAGCAGCTTAGGAGGCAGGGGTTTTAACACTGAAGCTTTCTTT. The chain combines TRBV7-9 with TRBJ1-1; perhaps TRBD1 as D (6 bases). Per germline, CDR1 SEHNR and CDR2 FQNEAQ (reference sequence). V lost 1 base to trimming and J lost 2 bases, with 14 bases between them. There are 16 residues in the CDR3.

Remarks on this clonotype: Sequence at one end of the junction differs from germline and may be a read error. The rearrangement links TRBV12-3 or TRBV12-4 to TRBJ1-5; D perhaps matches TRBD1 (5 bases). This CDR3 spans 13 amino acids. The CDR3 sequence is CASSFRANRPQHF. The CDR3 bases are TGTGCCAGCAGTTTCAGGGCCAATCGGCCCCAGCATTTT.

This clonotype came up once. The chain uses TRBV20-1 and TRBJ2-7; tentative D call: TRBD2 (6 bases). Per the germline V gene, CDR1 is DFQATT and CDR2 is SNEGSKA (reference sequence). With 6 bases removed from V and 7 bases from J, the gap between germline ends came to 28 bases. The CDR3 is 16 amino acids. The CDR3 sequence is CSAARGLDFLGREQYF. The CDR3 region has the DNA TGCAGTGCCGCGAGGGGACTGGACTTTTTGGGCCGTGAGCAGTACTTC.

V is TRBV4-3 and J is TRBJ2-1, with TRBD2 matching 10 bases. The V gene end was trimmed by 2 bases and the J gene end by 5 bases; junction bases not matched to a gene: 6. Germline V lookup: CDR1 LGHNA, CDR2 YSLEER. The CDR3 has 16 amino acids. In DNA form, the CDR3 reads TGCGCCAGCAGCCAACGCAGGACTAGCGGAAACAATGAGCAGTTCTTC. Protein sequence: CASSQRRTSGNNEQFF.

The J gene is TRBJ1-5, the V gene TRBV9; D gene unclear. The CDR3 extends over 14 amino acids. CDR1 is SGDLS and CDR2 is YYNGEE in the germline V gene. V was trimmed by 0 bases and J by 4 bases, leaving 8 bases between them. CDR3 sequence reads: CASSVEADNQPQHF. Written as DNA, the CDR3 is TGTGCCAGCAGCGTAGAGGCGGATAATCAGCCCCAGCATTTT.